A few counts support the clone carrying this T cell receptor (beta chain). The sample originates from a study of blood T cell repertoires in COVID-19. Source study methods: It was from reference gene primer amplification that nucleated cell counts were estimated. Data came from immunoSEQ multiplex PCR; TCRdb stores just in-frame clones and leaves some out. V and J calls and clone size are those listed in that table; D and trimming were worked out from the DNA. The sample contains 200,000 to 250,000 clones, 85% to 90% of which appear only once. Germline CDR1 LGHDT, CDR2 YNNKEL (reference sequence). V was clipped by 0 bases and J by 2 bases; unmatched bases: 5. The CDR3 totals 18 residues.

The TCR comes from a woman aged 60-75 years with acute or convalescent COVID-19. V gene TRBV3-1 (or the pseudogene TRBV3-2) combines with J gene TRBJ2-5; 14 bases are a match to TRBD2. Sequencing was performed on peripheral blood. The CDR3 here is CASSQDVGLAGVQETQYF. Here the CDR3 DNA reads TGTGCCAGCAGCCAAGATGTGGGACTAGCGGGGGTGCAAGAGACCCAGTACTTC.